These T cell receptor beta chains were read from a single sample in a study of shared T cell receptors in the human thymus. The method was immunoSEQ multiplex PCR; TCRdb's version includes in-frame clones alone and lacks a portion of them. The sample contains fewer than 700,000 clones, approximately 87% of which appear only once. The same specimen was also included in a second study, on human thymus T cells.

Sequencing was carried out using thymocytes. The origin of the receptors is a boy less than two years old with a congenital heart defect. CDR3s include the opening cysteine and the closing phenylalanine or tryptophan. D genes are given only for firm matches. Clone size appears in some rows only: once, few, many, or a class for an expanded clone.

V: TRBV18; J: TRBJ2-7; size: NA; D: NA; CDR3: CASSPGSYEQYF; DNA: TGTGCCAGCTCACCTGGCTCGTACGAGCAGTACTTC
V: TRBV15; J: TRBJ2-7; size: NA; D: TRBD2; CDR3: CATSRDRVLAGGPVNEQYF; DNA: TGTGCCACCAGCAGAGATCGGGTGCTAGCGGGAGGGCCGGTGAACGAGCAGTACTTC
V: TRBV29-1; J: TRBJ1-1; size: few; D: NA; CDR3: CSVSFWNTEAFF; DNA: TGCAGCGTTTCTTTCTGGAACACTGAAGCTTTCTTT
V: TRBV6-6; J: TRBJ2-7; size: NA; D: TRBD1; CDR3: CASRVRDRGLYEQYF; DNA: TGTGCCAGCAGAGTCCGGGACAGGGGGCTCTACGAGCAGTACTTC
V: TRBV11-3; J: TRBJ2-7; size: NA; D: TRBD2; CDR3: CASSPEGLAGACEQYF; DNA: TGTGCCAGCAGCCCAGAGGGACTAGCGGGAGCTTGCGAGCAGTACTTC
V: TRBV5-1; J: TRBJ1-2; size: NA; D: TRBD1; CDR3: CASSLVRDRDRYGYTF; DNA: TGCGCCAGCAGCTTGGTCCGGGACAGGGATCGCTATGGCTACACCTTC
V: TRBV10-3; J: TRBJ1-1; size: few; D: TRBD1; CDR3: CAISDRAEEAFF; DNA: TGTGCCATCAGCGACAGGGCAGAAGAAGCTTTCTTT
V: TRBV4-3; J: TRBJ1-2; size: NA; D: NA; CDR3: CASSQDPTGRRFGYTF; DNA: TGCGCCAGCAGCCAAGACCCAACAGGGAGACGATTCGGCTACACCTTC
V: TRBV10-3; J: TRBJ2-7; size: NA; D: TRBD2; CDR3: CAISELTGKTSGGLYEQYF; DNA: TGTGCCATCAGTGAGCTCACAGGGAAAACTAGCGGGGGCCTTTACGAGCAGTACTTC
V: TRBV9; J: TRBJ1-1; size: NA; D: TRBD1; CDR3: CASSVDPSRDSITEAFF; DNA: TGTGCCAGCAGCGTAGACCCGTCCCGGGACAGCATCACTGAAGCTTTCTTT
V: TRBV11-2; J: TRBJ2-7; size: NA; D: TRBD2; CDR3: CASSLGTSGIYEQYF; DNA: TGTGCCAGCAGCTTAGGGACTAGCGGAATATACGAGCAGTACTTC
V: TRBV19; J: TRBJ2-5; size: NA; D: NA; CDR3: CASRQTTWQETQYF; DNA: TGTGCCAGTAGACAAACAACGTGGCAAGAGACCCAGTACTTC
V: TRBV27; J: TRBJ1-1; size: NA; D: TRBD1; CDR3: CASSLNRDRGSTEAFF; DNA: TGTGCCAGCAGTTTGAACCGGGACAGGGGTAGCACTGAAGCTTTCTTT
V: TRBV27; J: TRBJ2-1; size: NA; D: NA; CDR3: CASSFHFAGKDYSSNEQFF; DNA: TGTGCCAGCAGTTTCCACTTTGCGGGCAAGGACTATTCATCCAATGAGCAGTTCTTC